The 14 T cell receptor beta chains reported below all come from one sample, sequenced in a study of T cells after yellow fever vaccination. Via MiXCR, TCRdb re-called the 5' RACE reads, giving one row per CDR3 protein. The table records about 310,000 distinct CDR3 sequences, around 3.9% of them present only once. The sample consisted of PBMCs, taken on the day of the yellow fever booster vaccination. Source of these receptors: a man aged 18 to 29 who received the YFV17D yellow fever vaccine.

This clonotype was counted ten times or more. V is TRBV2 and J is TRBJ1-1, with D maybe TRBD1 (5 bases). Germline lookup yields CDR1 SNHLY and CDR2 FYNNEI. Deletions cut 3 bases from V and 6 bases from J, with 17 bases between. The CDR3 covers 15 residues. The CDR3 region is CASSEMGRGNAEAFF. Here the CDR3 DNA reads TGTGCCAGCAGTGAGATGGGTAGGGGCAACGCTGAAGCTTTCTTT.

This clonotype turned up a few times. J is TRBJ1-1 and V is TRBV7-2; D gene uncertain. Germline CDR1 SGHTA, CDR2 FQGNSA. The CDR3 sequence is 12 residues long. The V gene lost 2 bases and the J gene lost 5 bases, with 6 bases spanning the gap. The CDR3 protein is CASSLWVTEAFF. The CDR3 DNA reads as TGTGCCAGCAGCTTATGGGTAACTGAAGCTTTCTTT.

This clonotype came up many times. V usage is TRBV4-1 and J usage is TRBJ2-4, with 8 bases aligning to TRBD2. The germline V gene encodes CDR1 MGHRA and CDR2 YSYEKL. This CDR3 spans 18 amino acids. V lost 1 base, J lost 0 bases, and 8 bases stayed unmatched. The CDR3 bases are TGCGCCAGCAGCCAAGGACGGGCGGGGGGCCTAGCCAAAAACATTCAGTACTTC. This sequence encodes CASSQGRAGGLAKNIQYF.

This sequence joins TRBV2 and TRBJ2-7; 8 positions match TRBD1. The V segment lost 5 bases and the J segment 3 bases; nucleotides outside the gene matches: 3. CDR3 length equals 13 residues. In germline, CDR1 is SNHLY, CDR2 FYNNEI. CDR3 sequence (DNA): TGTGCCAGCAGTAGGGACAGGAACTACGAGCAGTACGTC. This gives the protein CASSRDRNYEQYV.

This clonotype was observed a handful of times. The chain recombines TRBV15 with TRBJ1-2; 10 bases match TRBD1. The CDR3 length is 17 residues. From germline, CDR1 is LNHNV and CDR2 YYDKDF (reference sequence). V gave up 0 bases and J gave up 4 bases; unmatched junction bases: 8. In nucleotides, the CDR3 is TGTGCCACCAGCAGAGATCGAGGGACAGGGGCCCCCTATGGCTACACCTTC. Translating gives CATSRDRGTGAPYGYTF.

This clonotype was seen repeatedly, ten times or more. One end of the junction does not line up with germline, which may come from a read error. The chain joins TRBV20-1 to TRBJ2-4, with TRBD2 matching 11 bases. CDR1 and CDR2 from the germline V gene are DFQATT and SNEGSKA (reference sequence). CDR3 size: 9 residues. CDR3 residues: CSAGTSGDF. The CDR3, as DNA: TGCAGTGCTGGGACTAGCGGAGACTTC.

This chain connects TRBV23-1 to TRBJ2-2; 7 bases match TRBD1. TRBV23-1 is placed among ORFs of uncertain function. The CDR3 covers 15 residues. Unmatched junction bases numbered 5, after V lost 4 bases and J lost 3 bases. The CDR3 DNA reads TGCGCCAGCAGTCCGACAGGGATGCACACCGGGGAGCTGTTTTTT. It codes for CASSPTGMHTGELFF.

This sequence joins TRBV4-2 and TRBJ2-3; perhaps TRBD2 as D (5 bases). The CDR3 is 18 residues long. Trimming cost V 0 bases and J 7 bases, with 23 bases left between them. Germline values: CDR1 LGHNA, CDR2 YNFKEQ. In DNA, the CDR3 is TGTGCCAGCAGCCAAGATAGTAGCGTTTCGGTGGGTGTAAATACGCAGTATTTT. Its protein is CASSQDSSVSVGVNTQYF.

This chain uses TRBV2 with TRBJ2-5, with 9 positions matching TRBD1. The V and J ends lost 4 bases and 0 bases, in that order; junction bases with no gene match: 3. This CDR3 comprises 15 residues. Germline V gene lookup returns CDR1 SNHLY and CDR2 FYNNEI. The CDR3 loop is CASSGDRDHQETQYF. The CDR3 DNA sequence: TGTGCCAGCAGTGGGGACAGGGACCACCAAGAGACCCAGTACTTC.

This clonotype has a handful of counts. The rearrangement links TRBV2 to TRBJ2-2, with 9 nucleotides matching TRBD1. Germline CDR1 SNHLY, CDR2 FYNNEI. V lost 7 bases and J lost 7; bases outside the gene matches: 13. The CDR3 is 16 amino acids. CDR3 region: CASTMIRDREGGELFF. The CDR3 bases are TGTGCCAGCACAATGATCCGGGACAGGGAAGGCGGGGAGCTGTTTTTT.

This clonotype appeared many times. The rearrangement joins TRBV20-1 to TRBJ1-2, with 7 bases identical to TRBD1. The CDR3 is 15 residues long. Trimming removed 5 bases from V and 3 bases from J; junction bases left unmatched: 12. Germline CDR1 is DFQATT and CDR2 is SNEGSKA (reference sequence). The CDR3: CSALTGAQGYYGYTF. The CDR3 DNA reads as TGCAGTGCTCTCACAGGGGCGCAAGGTTACTATGGCTACACCTTC.

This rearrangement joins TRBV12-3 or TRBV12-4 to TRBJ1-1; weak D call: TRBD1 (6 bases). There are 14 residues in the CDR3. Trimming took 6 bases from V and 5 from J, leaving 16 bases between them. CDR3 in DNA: TGTGCCAGCAGCCCGACAGGAAAGGGGACTGAAGCTTTCTTT. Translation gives CASSPTGKGTEAFF.

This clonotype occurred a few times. The chain's CDR3 is CASADGYSNQPQHF. In DNA form, the CDR3 reads TGTGCCAGCGCGGACGGATATAGCAATCAGCCCCAGCATTTT. V usage is TRBV13 and J usage is TRBJ1-5, with unresolved D. CDR3 length: 14 amino acids. Between the trimmed V and J ends, which lost 8 bases and 0 bases, there was a span of 11 bases. From germline, CDR1 is PRHDT and CDR2 FYEKMQ (reference sequence).

The chain's CDR3 is CASSPLVYGNTEAFF. CDR3 coding DNA: TGTGCCAGCTCACCTTTGGTGTACGGGAACACTGAAGCTTTCTTT. The rearrangement links TRBV18 to TRBJ1-1, with unresolved D. From germline, CDR1 is KGHSH and CDR2 LQKENI. V lost 3 bases to trimming and J lost 1 base, with 12 bases between them. The CDR3 loop spans 15 amino acids.